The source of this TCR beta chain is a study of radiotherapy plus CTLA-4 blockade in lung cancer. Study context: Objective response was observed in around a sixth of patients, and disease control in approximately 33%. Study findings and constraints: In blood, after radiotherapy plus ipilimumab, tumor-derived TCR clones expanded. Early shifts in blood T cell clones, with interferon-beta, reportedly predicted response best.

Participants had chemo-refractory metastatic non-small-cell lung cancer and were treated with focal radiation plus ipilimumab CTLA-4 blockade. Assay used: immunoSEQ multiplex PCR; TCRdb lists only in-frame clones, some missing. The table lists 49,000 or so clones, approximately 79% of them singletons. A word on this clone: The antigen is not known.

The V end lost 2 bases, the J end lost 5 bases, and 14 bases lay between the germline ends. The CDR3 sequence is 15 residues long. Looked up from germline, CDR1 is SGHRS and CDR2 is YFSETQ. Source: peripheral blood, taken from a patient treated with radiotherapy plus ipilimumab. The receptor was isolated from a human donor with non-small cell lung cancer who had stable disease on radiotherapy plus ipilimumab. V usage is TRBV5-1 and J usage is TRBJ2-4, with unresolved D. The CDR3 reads CASSFGSPRENIQYF. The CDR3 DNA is TGCGCCAGCAGCTTCGGTTCCCCTAGGGAAAACATTCAGTACTTC.